Presented here are 25 T cell receptor beta chains from one specimen sequenced in a study of blood T cell repertoires in COVID-19. Clones were sequenced by immunoSEQ multiplex PCR, and TCRdb holds only the in-frame ones, with some missing. Here the sample spans 130,000 or so clones, more than 70% being singletons. The sample was peripheral blood. The origin of the receptors is a man aged 55 to 70 with acute or convalescent COVID-19.

The chain links TRBV27 to TRBJ2-1; TRBD1 matches 8 bases. This CDR3 has 15 amino acids. V shed 6 bases and J 3 bases; nucleotides not matched to a gene: 7. CDR1 is MNHEY, CDR2 SMNVEV, per germline (reference sequence). CDR3 protein: CASSRTGLVYNEQFF. CDR3 in DNA: TGTGCCAGCAGCCGGACAGGGTTGGTCTACAATGAGCAGTTCTTC.

In DNA form, the CDR3 reads TGTGCCAGCAGCTCCTCACAAGGAGGCTCCTACGAGCAGTACTTC. It translates to CASSSSQGGSYEQYF. The chain links TRBV7-9 to TRBJ2-7, with D maybe TRBD2 (5 bases). This CDR3 spans 15 amino acids. The germline V gene has CDR1 SEHNR and CDR2 FQNEAQ (reference sequence). V lost 4 bases, J lost 0 bases, and 13 bases lay in between.

The chain recombines TRBV6-1 with TRBJ2-1; TRBD1 matches at 10 bases. CDR1 MNHNS and CDR2 SASEGT come from the germline V gene. V gave up 4 bases and J gave up 2 bases; unmatched junction bases: 5. There are 16 residues in the CDR3. The CDR3: CASSVSTGGPYNEQFF. The CDR3 DNA sequence: TGTGCCAGCAGTGTCTCGACAGGGGGCCCCTACAATGAGCAGTTCTTC.

This clone appeared once. This chain joins TRBV27 and TRBJ2-5, with no clear D. The CDR3 is 13 amino acids. V lost 3 bases and J 1 base, leaving 6 bases between the germline ends. The germline V gene has CDR1 MNHEY and CDR2 SMNVEV (reference sequence). The CDR3 sequence is CASSLRLQETQYF. Here the CDR3 DNA reads TGTGCCAGCAGTTTGCGTCTCCAAGAGACCCAGTACTTC.

V usage is TRBV11-2 and J usage is TRBJ2-1, with 8 nucleotides matching TRBD2. V lost 4 bases, J lost 6 bases, and 11 bases stayed unmatched. CDR1 and CDR2 (germline): SGHAT, FQNNGV. This CDR3 is 16 amino acids long. The CDR3 DNA is TGTGCCAGCAGCTCCCGGGGTAGCGGGAAGGTCAATGAGCAGTTCTTC. Residues: CASSSRGSGKVNEQFF.

The rearrangement links TRBV6-5 to TRBJ1-6; the match to TRBD1 covers 8 bases. With V trimmed by 6 bases and J by 8 bases, 6 bases remained unmatched. CDR1 is MNHEY, CDR2 SVGAGI, per germline. CDR3 length equals 14 residues. Here the CDR3 reads CASSSGGWDSPLHF. For the CDR3, the DNA is TGTGCCAGCAGCTCAGGGGGCTGGGATTCACCCCTCCACTTT.

V gene TRBV15 combines with J gene TRBJ1-4; D is undetermined. The germline CDR1 and CDR2 sequences are LNHNV and YYDKDF (reference sequence). V was cut by 5 bases and J by 0 bases, with 10 bases left in between. The CDR3 is made up of 15 amino acids. For the CDR3, the DNA is TGTGCCACCAGCTTTCAACCTACAACTAATGAAAAACTGTTTTTT. Amino acids: CATSFQPTTNEKLFF.

This sequence joins TRBV7-2 and TRBJ2-2, with 9 positions matching TRBD1. CDR1 and CDR2 from the germline V gene are SGHTA and FQGNSA. The CDR3 length is 15 residues. V trimming: 4 bases; J trimming: 3 bases; junction bases outside the gene matches: 3. CDR3 in DNA: TGTGCCAGCAGCTACAGGGGGCGCTACACCGGGGAGCTGTTTTTT. Translated, it gives CASSYRGRYTGELFF. Looking up the rest from reference TRBV7-2 and TRBJ2-2 gives the full variable domain: GAGVSQSPSNKVTEKGKDVELRCDPISGHTALYWYRQSLGQGLEFLIYFQGNSAPDKSGLPSDRFSAERTGGSVSTLTIQRTQQEDSAVYLCASSYRGRYTGELFFGEGSRLTVL.

The chain uses TRBV5-1 and TRBJ2-1; D is possibly TRBD1 (8 bases). Germline lookup yields CDR1 SGHRS and CDR2 YFSETQ. The CDR3 contains 19 residues. The V gene lost 3 bases and the J gene lost 0 bases, with 22 bases spanning the gap. The CDR3, as DNA: TGCGCCAGCAGCTCAGGACAGGGAGGGGTATCCAGCTCCTACAATGAGCAGTTCTTC. Its translation is CASSSGQGGVSSSYNEQFF.

The genes are TRBV4-2 and TRBJ1-4; TRBD1 aligns across 9 bases. V was clipped by 2 bases and J by 8 bases; unmatched bases: 6. CDR1 is LGHNA and CDR2 is YNFKEQ in the germline V gene. The CDR3 length is 15 residues. The CDR3 protein is CASSQPDRGGEKLFF. The CDR3, as DNA: TGTGCCAGCAGCCAACCGGACAGGGGAGGAGAAAAACTGTTTTTT.

V is TRBV11-2 and J is TRBJ1-2; TRBD1 aligns across 7 bases. Germline values: CDR1 SGHAT, CDR2 FQNNGV. The CDR3 totals 14 residues. Trimming removed 8 bases from V and 5 bases from J; junction bases left unmatched: 11. The CDR3 DNA is TGTGCCAGCGGGAAACCGGGACAGCCTTATGGCTACACCTTC. It encodes CASGKPGQPYGYTF.

This chain links TRBV2 with TRBJ2-3, with D unclear. The CDR3 has 15 residues. Germline loops: CDR1 SNHLY, CDR2 FYNNEI. V lost 4 bases to trimming and J lost 0 bases, with 11 bases between them. The CDR3 reads CASSVNSLSTDTQYF. The DNA for the CDR3 is TGTGCCAGCAGTGTAAACAGTTTAAGCACAGATACGCAGTATTTT. Full variable domain (remainder filled in from reference TRBV2 and TRBJ2-3): EPEVTQTPSHQVTQMGQEVILRCVPISNHLYFYWYRQILGQKVEFLVSFYNNEISEKSEIFDDQFSVERPDGSNFTLKIRSTKLEDSAMYFCASSVNSLSTDTQYFGPGTRLTVL.

The rearrangement joins TRBV5-6 to TRBJ2-1; TRBD2 matches 7 bases. The CDR3 extends over 15 amino acids. Germline-derived CDR1 and CDR2 are SGHDT and YYEEEE. J was trimmed by 10 bases and V by 2 bases; bases with no gene match: 12. The CDR3 loop is CASSLGVAGGREQFF. The CDR3 bases are TGTGCCAGCAGCTTAGGGGTAGCGGGCGGCCGGGAGCAGTTCTTC.

The chain is built from TRBV5-1 and TRBJ1-1; 9 bases line up with TRBD1. V shed 0 bases and J 1 base; nucleotides not matched to a gene: 4. CDR3 length equals 16 residues. Germline V gene data show CDR1 as SGHRS and CDR2 as YFSETQ. The chain's CDR3 is CASSLAKDRGNTEAFF. DNA for the CDR3: TGCGCCAGCAGCTTGGCCAAGGACAGGGGGAACACTGAAGCTTTCTTT. The full variable domain, completed using reference TRBV5-1 and TRBJ1-1, is KAGVTQTPRYLIKTRGQQVTLSCSPISGHRSVSWYQQTPGQGLQFLFEYFSETQRNKGNFPGRFSGRQFSNSRSEMNVSTLELGDSALYLCASSLAKDRGNTEAFFGQGTRLTVV.

The V call is TRBV18, the J call TRBJ2-7; possibly TRBD1 for D (8 bases). V was pared by 3 bases and J by 2 bases, with 14 bases between. CDR1 is KGHSH, CDR2 LQKENI, per germline. This CDR3 region has 15 residues. CDR3 sequence reads: CASSPGGTGPYEQYF. The CDR3 DNA reads as TGTGCCAGCTCACCCGGGGGGACAGGACCCTACGAGCAGTACTTC.

The chain joins TRBV6-5 to TRBJ1-2; maybe TRBD1 (6 bases). V lost 0 bases and J 7 bases, leaving 12 bases between the germline ends. Germline V gene lookup returns CDR1 MNHEY and CDR2 SVGAGI. The CDR3 is made up of 14 amino acids. CDR3 protein: CASSYSRGGGGYTF. The CDR3 coding sequence is TGTGCCAGCAGTTACTCGAGGGGGGGTGGTGGCTACACCTTC.

The rearrangement uses TRBV27 and TRBJ1-6; 8 bases line up with TRBD1. Germline V lookup: CDR1 MNHEY, CDR2 SMNVEV (reference sequence). V was clipped by 3 bases and J by 7 bases; unmatched bases: 11. This CDR3 has 17 amino acids. The CDR3, as DNA: TGTGCCAGCAGTTTCTCGACCGGACAGGGAGGAAATTCACCCCTCCACTTT. This gives the protein CASSFSTGQGGNSPLHF.

The chain couples TRBV7-8 to TRBJ2-2; 7 nucleotides agree with TRBD1. Germline assignment: CDR1 SGHVS and CDR2 FQNEAQ. The CDR3 covers 14 residues. Trimming removed 5 bases from V and 8 bases from J; junction bases left unmatched: 8. The CDR3 here is CASSPRTGSGELFF. CDR3 nucleotides: TGTGCCAGCAGCCCCCGGACAGGTTCAGGGGAGCTGTTTTTT.

This clone was counted only a few times. The V and J genes are TRBV7-8 and TRBJ2-3; D gene ambiguous. Looked up from germline, CDR1 is SGHVS and CDR2 is FQNEAQ. The CDR3 consists of 17 residues. V lost 0 bases and J 3 bases, leaving 16 bases between the germline ends. The CDR3 protein is CASSLAYRANPTDTQYF. CDR3 DNA sequence: TGTGCCAGCAGCTTAGCGTACCGTGCTAATCCAACAGATACGCAGTATTTT. The complete variable domain, with remaining parts taken from reference TRBV7-8 and TRBJ2-3, reads GAGVSQSPRYKVAKRGQDVALRCDPISGHVSLFWYQQALGQGPEFLTYFQNEAQLDKSGLPSDRFFAERPEGSVSTLKIQRTQQEDSAVYLCASSLAYRANPTDTQYFGPGTRLTVL.

Only one count was recorded for this clone. This chain joins TRBV28 and TRBJ1-4; TRBD1 might be the D (6 bases). The CDR3 runs 15 residues. V lost 6 bases to trimming and J lost 7 bases, with 18 bases between them. CDR1 MDHEN and CDR2 SYDVKM come from the germline V gene. The CDR3 loop reads CASSPNREMGEKLFF. For the CDR3, the DNA is TGTGCCAGCAGCCCCAACAGGGAGATGGGTGAAAAACTGTTTTTT. Filled out from reference TRBV28 and TRBJ1-4, the complete variable domain reads DVKVTQSSRYLVKRTGEKVFLECVQDMDHENMFWYRQDPGLGLRLIYFSYDVKMKEKGDIPEGYSVSREKKERFSLILESASTNQTSMYLCASSPNREMGEKLFFGSGTQLSVL.

The genes are TRBV28 and TRBJ2-7; D remains unclear. The germline V gene encodes CDR1 MDHEN and CDR2 SYDVKM. This CDR3 contains 11 residues. V dropped 3 bases and J dropped 4 bases, with 4 bases sitting between them. The CDR3 spells CASSFGYEQYF. The CDR3 DNA is TGTGCCAGCAGTTTCGGGTACGAGCAGTACTTC.

This clone was counted a few times. This chain uses TRBV28 with TRBJ2-7, with D unresolved. The CDR3 has 13 residues. Germline lookup yields CDR1 MDHEN and CDR2 SYDVKM. Trimming stripped 2 bases from V and 1 base from J, with 6 bases between. CDR3: CASSLVLSYEQYF. Written as DNA, the CDR3 is TGTGCCAGCAGTTTAGTGTTATCCTACGAGCAGTACTTC.

V and J are TRBV11-3 and TRBJ1-1, with 8 bases lining up with TRBD1. The ends lost 2 bases at V and 11 bases at J; junction bases unmatched: 7. Germline V gene data show CDR1 as SGHNT and CDR2 as YENEEA. The CDR3 loop spans 13 amino acids. The CDR3 region is CASSLLAGGEAFF. The DNA for the CDR3 is TGTGCCAGCAGCTTACTCGCAGGGGGCGAGGCTTTCTTT.

This chain connects TRBV6-1 to TRBJ1-5; D is unresolved. Germline V CDR1 and CDR2: MNHNS, SASEGT. The CDR3 runs 15 residues. The V end lost 3 bases, the J end lost 5 bases, and 14 bases lay between the germline ends. The CDR3 region has the DNA TGTGCCAGCAGTGATTTACTCCCTAGGCATCAGCCCCAGCATTTT. Amino acids: CASSDLLPRHQPQHF.

This chain links TRBV18 with TRBJ2-3, with no clear D. From germline, CDR1 is KGHSH and CDR2 LQKENI. V lost 5 bases and J 1 base, leaving 7 bases between the germline ends. The CDR3 totals 13 residues. The CDR3 here is CASSESGTDTQYF. The CDR3 DNA follows: TGTGCCAGCTCAGAGAGTGGCACAGATACGCAGTATTTT.